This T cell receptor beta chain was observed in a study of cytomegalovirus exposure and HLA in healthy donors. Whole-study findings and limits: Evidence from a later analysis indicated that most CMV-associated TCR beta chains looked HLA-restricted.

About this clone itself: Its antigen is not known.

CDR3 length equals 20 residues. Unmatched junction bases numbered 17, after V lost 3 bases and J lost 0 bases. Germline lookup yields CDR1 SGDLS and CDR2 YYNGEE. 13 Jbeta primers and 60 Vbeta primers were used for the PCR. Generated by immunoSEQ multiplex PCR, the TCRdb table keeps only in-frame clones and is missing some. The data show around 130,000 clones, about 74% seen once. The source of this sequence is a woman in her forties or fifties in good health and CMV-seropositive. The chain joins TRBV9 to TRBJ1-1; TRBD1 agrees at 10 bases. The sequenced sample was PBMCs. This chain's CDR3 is CASSAPGDRGEFSMNTEAFF. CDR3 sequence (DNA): TGTGCCAGCAGCGCCCCTGGGGACAGGGGCGAATTCTCTATGAACACTGAAGCTTTCTTT.